This T cell receptor beta chain emerged from a study of cytomegalovirus exposure and HLA in healthy donors. The primer mix had 60 Vbeta and 13 Jbeta primers. Profiling relied on immunoSEQ multiplex PCR, and the TCRdb table lists in-frame clones only, not all of them. The repertoire holds 85,000 to 100,000 clones, with 65% to 80% as singletons. Findings of the study overall: V- and J-gene trimming of TCR beta was linked (in a later analysis) to a missense DCLRE1C variant.

CDR1 and CDR2 from the germline V gene are LNHDA and SQIVND (reference sequence). Trimming at V came to 3 bases and at J to 2 bases, leaving 7 bases not matched to a gene. The CDR3 extends over 15 amino acids. This clone has only a few counts. Antigen: not known. The source is a middle-aged man in good health and CMV-seropositive. The chain carries TRBV19 and TRBJ2-7, with TRBD2 matching over 7 bases. The specimen was PBMCs. As DNA, the CDR3 is TGTGCCAGTAGTATCGGTCTAGCGGCAGCCTACGAGCAGTACTTC. This codes for CASSIGLAAAYEQYF.